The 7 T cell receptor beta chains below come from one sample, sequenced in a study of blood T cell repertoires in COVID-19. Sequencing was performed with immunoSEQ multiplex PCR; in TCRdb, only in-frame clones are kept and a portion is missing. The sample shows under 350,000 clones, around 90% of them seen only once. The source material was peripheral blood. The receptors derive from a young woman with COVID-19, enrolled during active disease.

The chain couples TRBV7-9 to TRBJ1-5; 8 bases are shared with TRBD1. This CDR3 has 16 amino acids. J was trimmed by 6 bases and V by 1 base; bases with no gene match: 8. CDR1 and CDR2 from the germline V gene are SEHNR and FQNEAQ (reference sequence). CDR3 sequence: CASSLDGQGAAQPQHF. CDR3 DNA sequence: TGTGCCAGCAGCTTAGACGGTCAGGGGGCCGCTCAGCCCCAGCATTTT. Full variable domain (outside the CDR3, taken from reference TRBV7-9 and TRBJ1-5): DTGVSQNPRHKITKRGQNVTFRCDPISEHNRLYWYRQTLGQGPEFLTYFQNEAQLEKSRLLSDRFSAERPKGSFSTLEIQRTEQGDSAMYLCASSLDGQGAAQPQHFGDGTRLSIL.

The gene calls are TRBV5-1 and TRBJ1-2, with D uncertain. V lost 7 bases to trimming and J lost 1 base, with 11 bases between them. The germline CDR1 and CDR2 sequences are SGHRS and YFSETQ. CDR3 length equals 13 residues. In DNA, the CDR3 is TGCGCCAGCCAAACCCCGGGTAACTATGGCTACACCTTC. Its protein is CASQTPGNYGYTF.

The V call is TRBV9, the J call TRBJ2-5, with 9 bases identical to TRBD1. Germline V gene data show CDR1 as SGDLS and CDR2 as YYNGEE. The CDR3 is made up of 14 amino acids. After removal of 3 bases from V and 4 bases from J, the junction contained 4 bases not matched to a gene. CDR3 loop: CASSARTGVETQYF. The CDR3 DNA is TGTGCCAGCAGCGCACGGACAGGGGTAGAGACCCAGTACTTC.

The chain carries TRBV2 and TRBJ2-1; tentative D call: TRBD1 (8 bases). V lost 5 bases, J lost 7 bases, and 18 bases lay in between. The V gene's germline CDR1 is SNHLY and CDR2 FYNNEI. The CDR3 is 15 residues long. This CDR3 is CASSLDRGGFNEQFF. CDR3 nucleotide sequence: TGTGCCAGCAGTTTAGACAGGGGAGGGTTTAATGAGCAGTTCTTC.

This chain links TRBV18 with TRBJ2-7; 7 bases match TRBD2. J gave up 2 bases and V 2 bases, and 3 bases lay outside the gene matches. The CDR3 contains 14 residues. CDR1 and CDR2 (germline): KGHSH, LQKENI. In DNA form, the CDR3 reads TGTGCCAGCTCACCAGAGCGGGACCCCTACGAGCAGTACTTC. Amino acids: CASSPERDPYEQYF.

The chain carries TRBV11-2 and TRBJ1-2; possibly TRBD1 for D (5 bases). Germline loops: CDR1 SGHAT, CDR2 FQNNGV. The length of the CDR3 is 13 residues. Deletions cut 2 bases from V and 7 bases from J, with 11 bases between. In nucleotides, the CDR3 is TGTGCCAGCAGCTTACGGCAGGGAGGTGGCTACACCTTC. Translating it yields CASSLRQGGGYTF.

The CDR3 here is CASSFGLVDTQYF. CDR3 nucleotide sequence: TGTGCCAGCAGCTTCGGACTAGTAGATACGCAGTATTTT. V gene TRBV11-3 combines with J gene TRBJ2-3; 7 bases are a match to TRBD2. The CDR3 sequence is 13 residues long. J gave up 5 bases and V 3 bases, and 2 bases lay outside the gene matches. Germline CDR1 reads SGHNT; CDR2 reads YENEEA.